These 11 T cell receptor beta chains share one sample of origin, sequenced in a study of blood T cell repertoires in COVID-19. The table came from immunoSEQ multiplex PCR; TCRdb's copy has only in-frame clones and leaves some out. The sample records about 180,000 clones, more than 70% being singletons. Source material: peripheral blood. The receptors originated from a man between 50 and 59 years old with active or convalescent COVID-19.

CDR3 sequence: CASSLAVGSGNEQYF. The DNA of the CDR3 is TGTGCCAGCAGCTTAGCGGTCGGGAGCGGCAACGAGCAGTACTTC. The rearrangement uses TRBV7-9 and TRBJ2-7, with a weak D call TRBD2 (6 bases). CDR1 is SEHNR and CDR2 is FQNEAQ in the germline V gene (reference sequence). The V gene lost 0 bases and the J gene lost 5 bases, with 14 bases spanning the gap. CDR3 size: 15 residues.

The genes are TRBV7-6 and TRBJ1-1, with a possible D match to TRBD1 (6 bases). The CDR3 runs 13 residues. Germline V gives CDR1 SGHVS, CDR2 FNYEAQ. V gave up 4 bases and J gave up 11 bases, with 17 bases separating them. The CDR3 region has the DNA TGTGCCAGCAGCTCCTTACAGGGTGGACGGGCTTTCTTT. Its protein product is CASSSLQGGRAFF.

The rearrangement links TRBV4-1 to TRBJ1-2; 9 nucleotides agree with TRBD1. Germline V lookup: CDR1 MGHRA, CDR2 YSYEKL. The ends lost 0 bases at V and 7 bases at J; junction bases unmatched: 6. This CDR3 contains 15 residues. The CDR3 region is CASSQDLGQGFGYTF. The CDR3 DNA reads TGCGCCAGCAGCCAAGATTTGGGACAGGGTTTTGGCTACACCTTC.

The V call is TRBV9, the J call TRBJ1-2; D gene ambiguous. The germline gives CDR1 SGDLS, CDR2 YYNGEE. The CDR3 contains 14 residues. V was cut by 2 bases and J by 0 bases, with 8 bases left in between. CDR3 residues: CASSVQAANYGYTF. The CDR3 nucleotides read TGTGCCAGCAGCGTTCAGGCAGCTAACTATGGCTACACCTTC.

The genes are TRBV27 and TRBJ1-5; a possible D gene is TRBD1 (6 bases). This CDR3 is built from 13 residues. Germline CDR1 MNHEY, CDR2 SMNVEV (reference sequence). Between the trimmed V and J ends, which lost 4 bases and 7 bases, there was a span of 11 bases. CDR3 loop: CASSSRGTQPQHF. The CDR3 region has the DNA TGTGCCAGCAGTTCCAGGGGAACCCAGCCCCAGCATTTT.

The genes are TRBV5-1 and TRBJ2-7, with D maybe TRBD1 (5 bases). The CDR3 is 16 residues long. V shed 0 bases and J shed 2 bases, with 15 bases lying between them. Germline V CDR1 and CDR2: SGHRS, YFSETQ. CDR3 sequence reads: CASSLDGRALPYEQYF. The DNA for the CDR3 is TGCGCCAGCAGCTTGGACGGCAGGGCGTTACCCTACGAGCAGTACTTC.

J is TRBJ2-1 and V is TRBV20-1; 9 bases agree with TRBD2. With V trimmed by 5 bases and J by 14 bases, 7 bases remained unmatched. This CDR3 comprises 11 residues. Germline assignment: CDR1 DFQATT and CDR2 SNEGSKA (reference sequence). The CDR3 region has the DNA TGCAGTGCTTTCATAGCGGGAGCCGAGTTCTTC. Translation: CSAFIAGAEFF.

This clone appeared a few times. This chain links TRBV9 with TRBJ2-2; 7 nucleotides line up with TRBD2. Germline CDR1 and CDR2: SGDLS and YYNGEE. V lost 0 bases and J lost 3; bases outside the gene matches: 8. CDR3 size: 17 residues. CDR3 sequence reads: CASSVGSGLEDTGELFF. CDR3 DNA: TGTGCCAGCAGCGTAGGGTCTGGACTAGAGGACACCGGGGAGCTGTTTTTT. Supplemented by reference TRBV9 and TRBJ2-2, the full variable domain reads DSGVTQTPKHLITATGQRVTLRCSPRSGDLSVYWYQQSLDQGLQFLIQYYNGEERAKGNILERFSAQQFPDLHSELNLSSLELGDSALYFCASSVGSGLEDTGELFFGEGSRLTVL.

The CDR3: CASSSLGQGTREKLFF. The CDR3 DNA is TGTGCCAGCAGTTCACTTGGACAGGGGACCCGTGAAAAACTGTTTTTT. The V gene is TRBV6-2 or TRBV6-3, the J gene TRBJ1-4; TRBD1 matches at 9 bases. This CDR3 is built from 16 residues. Germline values: CDR1 MNHEY, CDR2 SVGEGT. V trimming: 4 bases; J trimming: 7 bases; junction bases outside the gene matches: 10.

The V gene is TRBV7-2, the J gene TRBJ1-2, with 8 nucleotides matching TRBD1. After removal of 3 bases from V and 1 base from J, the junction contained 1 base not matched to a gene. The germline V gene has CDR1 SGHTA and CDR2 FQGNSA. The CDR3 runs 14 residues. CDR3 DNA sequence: TGTGCCAGCAGCTTGGACAGGGTTAACTATGGCTACACCTTC. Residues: CASSLDRVNYGYTF.

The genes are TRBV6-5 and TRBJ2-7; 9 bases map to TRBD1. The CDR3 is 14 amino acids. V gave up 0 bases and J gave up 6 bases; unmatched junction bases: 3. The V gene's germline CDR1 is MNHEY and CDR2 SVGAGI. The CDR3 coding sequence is TGTGCCAGCAGTTACTCGGGACAGGGAGGCGAGCAGTACTTC. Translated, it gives CASSYSGQGGEQYF.